The 13 T cell receptor beta chains presented below share a single source sample, sequenced in a study of lymphopenia after photon versus proton radiotherapy. Sequencing used immunoSEQ multiplex PCR; TCRdb keeps in-frame clones, though not all of them. The sample consists of 30,000 or so clones, approximately 90% of them appearing once. This specimen was peripheral blood, taken from a patient treated with proton-based radiotherapy. The source is a woman in her sixties or seventies with cholangiocarcinoma. Some clones in this sample may be carry-over from other donors' samples.

The V and J genes are TRBV7-8 and TRBJ2-7; possibly TRBD2 for D (5 bases). The CDR3 contains 14 residues. V was pared by 3 bases and J by 4 bases, with 13 bases between. Germline V gives CDR1 SGHVS, CDR2 FQNEAQ. This CDR3 reads CASSFPGDLYEQYF. The CDR3 DNA sequence: TGTGCCAGCAGCTTCCCCGGGGATCTATACGAGCAGTACTTC.

This chain joins TRBV7-2 and TRBJ2-5; a possible D gene is TRBD2 (6 bases). V gave up 3 bases and J gave up 0 bases, with 20 bases separating them. From germline, CDR1 is SGHTA and CDR2 FQGNSA. The CDR3 has 18 amino acids. This CDR3 is CASSLISGRGANQETQYF. As DNA, the CDR3 is TGTGCCAGCAGCTTGATTAGCGGAAGAGGGGCCAACCAAGAGACCCAGTACTTC.

The rearrangement links TRBV4-3 to TRBJ2-3; no clear D. Germline V gene data show CDR1 as LGHNA and CDR2 as YSLEER. Trimming pared 0 bases from V and 8 bases from J, leaving 18 bases between. CDR3 length: 16 residues. The CDR3 here is CASSQDHAAYGFTQYF. In DNA, the CDR3 is TGCGCCAGCAGCCAAGATCACGCAGCTTACGGATTTACGCAGTATTTT.

The V and J genes are TRBV6-5 and TRBJ2-7; a possible D gene is TRBD2 (5 bases). Germline lookup yields CDR1 MNHEY and CDR2 SVGAGI. V dropped 6 bases and J dropped 5 bases, with 14 bases sitting between them. The CDR3 consists of 13 residues. The CDR3 region is CASRRVLEDEQYF. The CDR3 nucleotides read TGTGCCAGCAGACGGGTCTTGGAGGACGAGCAGTACTTC.

The chain recombines TRBV5-4 with TRBJ2-7, with a possible D match to TRBD1 (5 bases). This CDR3 has 16 residues. Per germline, CDR1 SGHNT and CDR2 YYREEE (reference sequence). The germline V and J ends were trimmed by 0 bases and 3 bases, with 16 bases remaining between them. The CDR3 region has the DNA TGTGCCAGCAGCTTGGCTAGGGGATTAGGTAACTACGAGCAGTACTTC. Protein: CASSLARGLGNYEQYF.

V usage is TRBV30 and J usage is TRBJ1-2; unclear D gene. The CDR3 spans 14 residues. Germline values: CDR1 GTSNPN, CDR2 SVGIG (reference sequence). Trimming cost V 0 bases and J 5 bases, with 13 bases left between them. CDR3: CAWSVGSVGYGYTF. The CDR3 bases are TGTGCCTGGAGTGTGGGGTCTGTTGGTTATGGCTACACCTTC.

The J gene is TRBJ2-5, the V gene TRBV13, with D possibly TRBD1 on 6 matching bases. This CDR3 region has 14 residues. Trimming shortened V by 0 bases and J by 3 bases, and 8 bases separated the two germline ends. Germline V lookup: CDR1 PRHDT, CDR2 FYEKMQ (reference sequence). The CDR3 sequence: CASSLGWTEETQYF. The CDR3 region has the DNA TGTGCCAGCAGCTTAGGGTGGACAGAAGAGACCCAGTACTTC.

The CDR3, as DNA: TGTGCCACCACTAAGACCGGGACAACTTACGAGCAGTACTTC. It yields the protein CATTKTGTTYEQYF. The V gene is TRBV6-5, the J gene TRBJ2-7; D may be TRBD1 (6 bases). CDR3 length: 14 amino acids. V was trimmed by 10 bases and J by 4 bases, leaving 20 bases between them. Per germline, CDR1 MNHEY and CDR2 SVGAGI.

CDR3 nucleotides: TGCAGCGTTGGATGGAGGGCCGAGCAGTACTTC. This sequence encodes CSVGWRAEQYF. The chain links TRBV29-1 to TRBJ2-7, with D maybe TRBD2 (6 bases). The germline CDR1 and CDR2 sequences are SQVTM and ANQGSEA. The length of the CDR3 is 11 residues. V dropped 4 bases and J dropped 6 bases, with 10 bases sitting between them.

The V and J genes are TRBV19 and TRBJ2-5; D gene ambiguous. The CDR3 totals 14 residues. The germline V gene encodes CDR1 LNHDA and CDR2 SQIVND (reference sequence). Trimming removed 5 bases from V and 2 bases from J, with 12 bases in between. The chain's CDR3 is CASSLRSGQETQYF. In nucleotides, the CDR3 is TGTGCCAGTAGTTTGAGGTCGGGTCAAGAGACCCAGTACTTC. The complete variable domain, with remaining parts taken from reference TRBV19 and TRBJ2-5, reads DGGITQSPKYLFRKEGQNVTLSCEQNLNHDAMYWYRQDPGQGLRLIYYSQIVNDFQKGDIAEGYSVSREKKESFPLTVTSAQKNPTAFYLCASSLRSGQETQYFGPGTRLLVL.

This clone appeared once. J is TRBJ1-2 and V is TRBV2, with 9 bases fitting TRBD1. The CDR3 covers 14 residues. Germline V lookup: CDR1 SNHLY, CDR2 FYNNEI. The trim removed 9 bases at V and 2 bases at J, leaving 7 bases unmatched. CDR3 in amino acids: CARKQGALNYGYTF. CDR3 in DNA: TGTGCCAGAAAACAGGGGGCCTTGAACTATGGCTACACCTTC.

This rearrangement joins TRBV5-1 to TRBJ2-3, with a possible D match to TRBD1 (6 bases). V was pared by 2 bases and J by 2 bases, with 21 bases between. Germline V gene sequence: CDR1 SGHRS, CDR2 YFSETQ. This CDR3 comprises 18 residues. The CDR3 coding sequence is TGCGCCAGCAGCTTTGGCAGGGGCAGTGGTGTGGACACAGATACGCAGTATTTT. The encoded protein is CASSFGRGSGVDTDTQYF.

The chain is built from TRBV9 and TRBJ2-7; D ambiguous. This CDR3 contains 15 residues. V lost 0 bases and J lost 2, with 12 bases in between. From germline, CDR1 is SGDLS and CDR2 YYNGEE. CDR3 amino acids: CASSVVADQTYEQYF. The CDR3 bases are TGTGCCAGCAGCGTAGTGGCGGACCAAACCTACGAGCAGTACTTC.